These T cell receptor beta chains were read from a single sample in a study of early T cells in non-severe SARS-CoV-2 infection. Each CDR3 protein is one row after TCRdb ran MiXCR on the 5' RACE reads. The table lists approximately 23,000 distinct CDR3 sequences, roughly 4% of them singletons. The sample consisted of whole blood. These TCRs come from an adult who was a healthcare worker with PCR-confirmed SARS-CoV-2 infection or an uninfected control (not recorded which). The CDR3 runs from the conserved cysteine through the conserved F or W. The order of the fields is V gene, J gene, CDR3 length, clone size, D gene, CDR3 DNA, CDR3 protein. The D gene is left open where the match is weak. Rows may omit the clone size; those that give it use once, few, many or a size class.

V: TRBV4-1; J: TRBJ1-5; length: 15; size: many; D: TRBD1; DNA: TGCGCCAGCAGCCTTACGGGACAGATCAATCAGCCCCAGCATTTT; CDR3: CASSLTGQINQPQHF
V: TRBV2; J: TRBJ2-7; length: 12; size: .; D: TRBD1; DNA: TGTGCCAGCAGTCGACAGGGTGTCGAGCAGTACTTC; CDR3: CASSRQGVEQYF
V: TRBV10-3; J: TRBJ2-3; length: 15; size: many; D: .; DNA: TGTGCCATCAGGGAAAGAACAGGGAACACAGATACGCAGTATTTT; CDR3: CAIRERTGNTDTQYF
V: TRBV5-1; J: TRBJ2-7; length: 18; size: many; D: .; DNA: TGCGCCAGCAGTCTAGGACCTCCCCGGGACACGAGCTCCTACGAGCAGTACTTC; CDR3: CASSLGPPRDTSSYEQYF
V: TRBV20-1; J: TRBJ2-3; length: 13; size: many; D: .; DNA: TGCAGTAGGGAGGAGGCTGGCACAGATACGCAGTATTTT; CDR3: CSREEAGTDTQYF
V: TRBV27; J: TRBJ2-3; length: 13; size: few; D: TRBD1; DNA: TGTGCCAGCAGGGTAAGGGGGCAAAATACGCAGTATTTT; CDR3: CASRVRGQNTQYF
V: TRBV28; J: TRBJ2-5; length: 12; size: many; D: .; DNA: TGTGCCAGCAGAAAACCCCTGGGGACCCAGTACTTC; CDR3: CASRKPLGTQYF
V: TRBV11-2; J: TRBJ2-3; length: 12; size: many; D: .; DNA: TGTGCCAGCAGCTTAGAGGGAGATACGCAGTATTTT; CDR3: CASSLEGDTQYF
V: TRBV10-1; J: TRBJ1-1; length: 15; size: .; D: .; DNA: TGCGCCAGCAGTGACACCCGGGGATCGAACACTGAAGCTTTCTTT; CDR3: CASSDTRGSNTEAFF
V: TRBV28; J: TRBJ1-3; length: 15; size: .; D: .; DNA: TGTGCCAGCAAACTTACAGGGTTCTCTGGAAACACCATATATTTT; CDR3: CASKLTGFSGNTIYF
V: TRBV7-8; J: TRBJ2-1; length: 16; size: many; D: .; DNA: TGTGCCAGCAGCCAATTCCATGGTATCTTCTACAATGAGCAGTTCTTC; CDR3: CASSQFHGIFYNEQFF
V: TRBV7-3; J: TRBJ2-3; length: 13; size: many; D: .; DNA: TGTGCCAGCAGCTTGCTGGGGTCAGATACGCAGTATTTT; CDR3: CASSLLGSDTQYF
V: TRBV5-4; J: TRBJ1-1; length: 15; size: .; D: .; DNA: TGTGCCAGCAGCTTGGAAGAGGGTTTCCACACTGAAGCTTTCTTT; CDR3: CASSLEEGFHTEAFF
V: TRBV29-1; J: TRBJ2-5; length: 12; size: many; D: .; DNA: TGCAGCGTTGTTCAGGTCGGAGAGACCCAGTACTTC; CDR3: CSVVQVGETQYF
V: TRBV3-1; J: TRBJ2-2; length: 16; size: many; D: .; DNA: TGTGCCAGCAGGCAAAAGCGTAGTACGAACACCGGGGAGCTGTTTTTT; CDR3: CASRQKRSTNTGELFF
V: TRBV5-1; J: TRBJ2-1; length: 16; size: medium-sized; D: TRBD2; DNA: TGCGCCAGCAGCTTACCACCACTAGCGGGACGAAATGAGCAGTTCTTC; CDR3: CASSLPPLAGRNEQFF
V: TRBV20-1; J: TRBJ2-2; length: 11; size: many; D: .; DNA: TGCAGTGCTAGATTCCACGGGGAGCTGTTTTTT; CDR3: CSARFHGELFF
V: TRBV20-1; J: TRBJ2-7; length: 16; size: .; D: TRBD1; DNA: TGCAGTGCTCAAACCGGGACAGGGAGCAATTCCTACGAGCAGTACTTC; CDR3: CSAQTGTGSNSYEQYF
V: TRBV3-1; J: TRBJ2-1; length: 14; size: many; D: .; DNA: TGTGCCAGCAGCCCGACCACCACCTACAATGAGCAGTTCTTC; CDR3: CASSPTTTYNEQFF
V: TRBV7-2; J: TRBJ2-7; length: 16; size: medium-sized; D: TRBD2; DNA: TGTGCCAGCAGCTTCGCCGGGACTAGCGGGAGTGGTGAGCAGTACTTC; CDR3: CASSFAGTSGSGEQYF
V: TRBV5-5; J: TRBJ2-7; length: 16; size: once; D: TRBD2; DNA: TGTGCCAGCAGCAAGGCGCCCACTAGCGGGAGCGGCGAGCAGTACTTC; CDR3: CASSKAPTSGSGEQYF
V: TRBV7-2; J: TRBJ2-1; length: 15; size: few; D: TRBD2; DNA: TGTGCCAGCAGCTGGACTAGCGGGATCTACAATGAGCAGTTCTTC; CDR3: CASSWTSGIYNEQFF
V: TRBV7-9; J: TRBJ2-3; length: 14; size: .; D: .; DNA: TGTGCCAGCAGCTTAAAACTTCGCACAGATACGCAGTATTTT; CDR3: CASSLKLRTDTQYF
V: TRBV2; J: TRBJ1-2; length: 12; size: many; D: .; DNA: TGTGCCAGCAGGGACAGAGACTATGGCTACACCTTC; CDR3: CASRDRDYGYTF
V: TRBV7-8; J: TRBJ2-3; length: 13; size: .; D: .; DNA: TGTGCCAGCAGCTTCCCACCGCCGGATACGCAGTATTTT; CDR3: CASSFPPPDTQYF
V: TRBV5-1; J: TRBJ2-3; length: 15; size: many; D: .; DNA: TGCGCCAGCAGCACACAGGGATCGCGCACAGATACGCAGTATTTT; CDR3: CASSTQGSRTDTQYF
V: TRBV7-8; J: TRBJ1-2; length: 13; size: many; D: .; DNA: TGTGCCAGCACCCCCCAGGGGAACTATGGCTACACCTTC; CDR3: CASTPQGNYGYTF
V: TRBV4-2; J: TRBJ1-3; length: 16; size: many; D: .; DNA: TGTGCCAGCAGCCAATCGATGTGGAACTCTGGAAACACCATATATTTT; CDR3: CASSQSMWNSGNTIYF
V: TRBV3-1; J: TRBJ1-1; length: 15; size: many; D: TRBD1; DNA: TGTGCCAGCAGCCAACAGGGGGCCGGCTTGAGGGAAGCTTTCTTT; CDR3: CASSQQGAGLREAFF
V: TRBV3-1; J: TRBJ2-3; length: 14; size: many; D: .; DNA: TGTGCCAGCATAGCCGGGGAGTGGCCAGATACGCAGTATTTT; CDR3: CASIAGEWPDTQYF
V: TRBV7-8; J: TRBJ2-5; length: 13; size: .; D: .; DNA: TGTGCCAGCAGCTTAGGTCACCAAGAGACCCAGTACTTC; CDR3: CASSLGHQETQYF